This TCR beta chain was recovered during a study of T-cell memory formation after mild COVID-19. This clonotype was seen a few times. Trimming cost V 4 bases and J 2 bases; bases outside gene matches: 1. From germline, CDR1 is LNHDA and CDR2 SQIVND (reference sequence). CDR3 length equals 16 residues. MiXCR, run by TCRdb on the 5' RACE reads, gives a single entry per CDR3 protein. Of hundreds of thousands of distinct CDR3 sequences listed, under 30% are singletons. The sequencing sample was made of PBMCs or a T cell subset sorted from them (not recorded which). The sequence derives from an adult woman who had mild COVID-19 (a few samples of this study predate the infection). Cell type and time point are not known. The chain has TRBV19 and TRBJ2-1; 14 positions match TRBD2. The CDR3 region has the DNA TGTGCCAGTAGTAAGACTAGCGGGAGGGCCTACAATGAGCAGTTCTTC. This sequence encodes CASSKTSGRAYNEQFF.